This T cell receptor beta chain was captured by sequencing in a study of blood T cell repertoires in COVID-19. The assay was immunoSEQ multiplex PCR, and TCRdb's table has in-frame clones only and misses some. The table lists 100,000 to 150,000 clones, 70% to 90% of them singletons, with around 3.6% in the top ten. This CDR3 contains 15 residues. J was trimmed by 0 bases and V by 4 bases; bases with no gene match: 2. Germline assignment: CDR1 SGHNT and CDR2 YYREEE (reference sequence). The chain recombines TRBV5-4 with TRBJ1-2; 11 bases align to TRBD1. Sample: peripheral blood. The origin of this receptor is a woman between 55 and 75 years old with acute or convalescent COVID-19. The CDR3: CASSQGQGANYGYTF. The DNA of the CDR3 is TGTGCCAGCAGCCAGGGACAGGGGGCTAACTATGGCTACACCTTC.